These T cell receptor beta chains were read from a single sample in a study of tumor-infiltrating lymphocytes in primary liver carcinoma. TCRdb reanalysed the multiplex PCR reads using MiXCR and keeps one entry per CDR3 protein. The sample yields 90,000 to 150,000 distinct CDR3 sequences, around 65% seen once. The sequenced sample consisted of tumor-adjacent normal liver tissue. These receptors originate from an older woman with primary liver carcinoma and hepatitis B virus infection. Each CDR3 is given with its conserved first and last residue. The order of the fields is V gene, J gene, CDR3 protein.

>TRBV23-1|TRBJ1-3
CASSQSPGTFGNTIYF
>TRBV29-1|TRBJ2-1
CSVEFYSCHQFF
>TRBV4-1|TRBJ2-2
CASSQGQLAGVAGEMFF
>TRBV20-1|TRBJ1-2
CSAVNRDRGVYGYTF
>TRBV11-2|TRBJ2-1
CARSLDGRNNEQFF
>TRBV11-2|TRBJ2-7
CSSSLDWVSLAGPYEQYF
>TRBV11-2|TRBJ2-5
CASSSTGILLSQYF
>TRBV4-2|TRBJ2-7
CGSSQGIGDGPYEQYF
>TRBV25-1|TRBJ2-7
CASRPDGQRYEQYF
>TRBV11-2|TRBJ2-3
CASSLDGGDTQYF
>TRBV12-3/TRBV12-4|TRBJ1-1
CASSLSSGRNTEAFF
>TRBV4-1|TRBJ2-7
CACSRGQDYEQYF
>TRBV7-9|TRBJ2-2
CASSFTGELFF
>TRBV29-1|TRBJ2-2
CSVGAGITGELFF
>TRBV29-1|TRBJ2-1
CNVRDGTSVAYNEQFF
>TRBV29-1|TRBJ2-1
CSVEGVDGESSYNKQFF
>TRBV14|TRBJ2-3
CATTSGAGGSDTQYF
>TRBV10-3|TRBJ2-3
CVISAPLAGGTDTQYF
>TRBV12-3/TRBV12-4|TRBJ1-3
CASSATGNIIYF
>TRBV14|TRBJ1-6
CASSQDPARARSYISHFHF
>TRBV6-5|TRBJ1-1
CASRWNRDRNTAAFF
>TRBV10-1|TRBJ2-1
CASSADQNAQFF
>TRBV11-2|TRBJ2-3
CAGSLDRGDTQYF
>TRBV11-2|TRBJ2-7
CASSLDWVCLAGPYEQYF
>TRBV29-1|TRBJ2-1
CRVRGFNNEQFF
>TRBV10-3|TRBJ2-5
CAIVTSGSQETQYF
>TRBV29-1|TRBJ2-7
CSVEGSATNEHYF
>TRBV6-1|TRBJ1-1
CASSEWRNTKVFF
>TRBV11-2|TRBJ1-1
CASNSLTGDWNTGALF
>TRBV11-2|TRBJ2-3
CASSLDRADTQYF
>TRBV24-1|TRBJ2-1
CATSDKGQGVRDEQFF
>TRBV6-6|TRBJ2-2
CASSYSLGTSGMTGELVF
>TRBV20-1|TRBJ2-7
CSARERRLAGVGEQYF
>TRBV12-3/TRBV12-4|TRBJ2-5
CASGLLGQGASLDF
>TRBV7-9|TRBJ2-7
CASSLAGGRSYEQYF
>TRBV5-1|TRBJ2-7
CASSAGPTQTHEQYF
>TRBV5-5|TRBJ1-2
CASSLRAVDDYGYTF
>TRBV28|TRBJ2-3
CVSNSFSSDTQYF
>TRBV28|TRBJ2-1
CASSLLTSGRYNEQFF
>TRBV5-1|TRBJ2-7
CASNLDRLDYGQYF
>TRBV11-2|TRBJ2-7
CASSSDWVGLAGPYEQYF
>TRBV29-1|TRBJ1-2
CSVATGGASSGYTF
>TRBV7-9|TRBJ2-7
CASSPISDQYF
>TRBV29-1|TRBJ2-7
CSVEFPGDEQYF